This T cell receptor (beta chain) appears in the sequencing data of a study of blood T cells in healthy people across ages. V was shortened by 1 base and J by 10 bases, with 11 bases between the two germline ends. The germline gives CDR1 SNHLY, CDR2 FYNNEI. The CDR3 is made up of 13 amino acids. There are many counts of this clonotype. It was with a sample-barcoded 5' primer and a J-beta primer mix that a second PCR of roughly 6 to 12 cycles was run. TCRdb re-derived calls from the 5' RACE reads in MiXCR, one entry per CDR3 protein. The data show 1.5 million or so distinct CDR3 sequences, with 35% to 45% seen just once and around 4% held by the top ten.

The clonotype originates from a woman under 30 in good health. The sample was blood. V gene TRBV2 combines with J gene TRBJ2-1; D gene unclear. The CDR3 loop is CASSEGGSWEQFF. The CDR3 DNA reads TGTGCCAGCAGTGAAGGGGGTAGTTGGGAGCAGTTCTTC.